These 21 T cell receptor beta chains were all obtained from the same sample, sequenced in a study of T cell clones after liver transplantation. Sequenced by immunoSEQ multiplex PCR; TCRdb stores in-frame clones only, minus some. The sample lists just over 80,000 clones; roughly four fifths were seen once. Here the sequenced sample was CD4+ T cells from blood, taken about 46 months after liver transplant. Receptors originate from a human patient who received a liver transplant. A share of the T cells may be of graft donor origin.

CDR3 DNA sequence: TGCGCCAGCAGCACCGGACTAGCGGGAGATGCAGATACGCAGTATTTT. Protein product: CASSTGLAGDADTQYF. The genes are TRBV5-1 and TRBJ2-3; 13 positions agree with TRBD2. CDR1 is SGHRS, CDR2 YFSETQ, per germline. The CDR3 is 16 amino acids. V shed 4 bases, J shed 4 bases, and the junction held 6 bases outside the gene matches.

V gene TRBV7-8 combines with J gene TRBJ2-7; a weak D match, TRBD1 (6 bases). CDR1 and CDR2 from the germline V gene are SGHVS and FQNEAQ. The ends were cut back, 5 bases at V and 6 bases at J, with 17 bases in the middle. The CDR3 has 14 amino acids. CDR3 nucleotide sequence: TGTGCCAGCAGCGAACAGGGTATTTCGGGCGAGCAGTACTTC. It yields the protein CASSEQGISGEQYF.

This chain joins TRBV7-2 and TRBJ2-1; the D is unclear. V lost 6 bases to trimming and J lost 5 bases, with 11 bases between them. The germline V gene encodes CDR1 SGHTA and CDR2 FQGNSA. The CDR3 sequence is 13 residues long. CDR3 DNA: TGTGCCAGCAGGCCGGCCCGAAACAATGAGCAGTTCTTC. Residues: CASRPARNNEQFF.

V usage is TRBV7-9 and J usage is TRBJ1-3, with D possibly matching TRBD1 (5 bases). The germline V and J ends were trimmed by 4 bases and 4 bases, with 17 bases remaining between them. Looked up from germline, CDR1 is SEHNR and CDR2 is FQNEAQ (reference sequence). The CDR3 runs 16 residues. CDR3 amino acids: CASSSPTGTGGNTIYF. The CDR3 DNA reads as TGTGCCAGCAGCTCGCCGACCGGGACGGGCGGAAACACCATATATTTT.

This clone was recorded a few times. V and J are TRBV4-1 and TRBJ1-4; the D gene is possibly TRBD1 (6 bases). The CDR3 length is 13 residues. Trimming shortened V by 6 bases and J by 3 bases, and 8 bases separated the two germline ends. Germline CDR1 reads MGHRA; CDR2 reads YSYEKL. CDR3 residues: CASSTGPNEKLFF. The DNA for the CDR3 is TGCGCCAGCAGTACAGGGCCTAATGAAAAACTGTTTTTT.

This clone was picked up one time. V gene TRBV10-1 combines with J gene TRBJ1-4; no clear D. CDR3 length: 13 residues. CDR1 is WNHNN and CDR2 is SYGVQD in the germline V gene (reference sequence). The germline V and J ends were trimmed by 0 bases and 8 bases, with 7 bases remaining between them. As DNA, the CDR3 is TGCGCCAGCAGTGAGTCGAAAAGCGAAAAACTGTTTTTT. Amino acids: CASSESKSEKLFF.

The CDR3 DNA follows: TGTGCCAGTAGAAGGCAGGATTCCTACAATGAGCAGTTCTTC. It specifies CASRRQDSYNEQFF. The genes are TRBV19 and TRBJ2-1, with D unclear. V lost 6 bases, J lost 1 base, and 10 bases lay in between. Germline assignment: CDR1 LNHDA and CDR2 SQIVND (reference sequence). This CDR3 has 14 amino acids.

This chain uses TRBV27 with TRBJ2-1; 12 positions agree with TRBD2. The CDR3 consists of 17 residues. Germline V gene sequence: CDR1 MNHEY, CDR2 SMNVEV (reference sequence). V shed 5 bases, J shed 4 bases, and the junction held 9 bases outside the gene matches. The CDR3: CASSTKRLAGVYNEQFF. In DNA, the CDR3 is TGTGCCAGCAGTACTAAACGACTAGCGGGGGTATACAATGAGCAGTTCTTC.

V usage is TRBV30 and J usage is TRBJ2-7, with D possibly TRBD2 on 6 matching bases. V was cut by 2 bases and J by 6 bases, with 11 bases left in between. Germline loops: CDR1 GTSNPN, CDR2 SVGIG (reference sequence). The CDR3 spans 12 residues. The CDR3 bases are TGTGCCTGGAGTTCCGGGACTGGCGAGCAGTACTTC. Protein sequence: CAWSSGTGEQYF.

V and J are TRBV5-8 and TRBJ2-3; D perhaps matches TRBD2 (6 bases). With 3 bases removed from V and 4 bases from J, the gap between germline ends came to 12 bases. This CDR3 has 14 residues. Germline V gene data show CDR1 as SGHTS and CDR2 as YDEGEE. The chain's CDR3 is CASSSFGGSDTQYF. Written as DNA, the CDR3 is TGTGCCAGCAGCTCCTTTGGAGGGTCAGATACGCAGTATTTT.

This clone occurred once. The junction and the germline gene differ at one end; a read error may be behind it. The rearrangement uses TRBV5-4 and TRBJ2-2; 9 nucleotides match TRBD2. The CDR3 loop spans 15 amino acids. Germline CDR1 and CDR2: SGHNT and YYREEE (reference sequence). CDR3: CASRLAVTNTGELFF. CDR3 nucleotides: TGCGCCAGCAGACTAGCGGTTACGAACACCGGGGAGCTGTTTTTT.

This chain uses TRBV7-2 with TRBJ2-5; 9 bases agree with TRBD1. The J segment lost 5 bases and the V segment lost 3 bases, leaving 7 bases of the junction unmatched. This CDR3 comprises 15 residues. The germline gives CDR1 SGHTA, CDR2 FQGNSA. CDR3 bases: TGTGCCAGCAGCTTTCGGGACAGGGCAGGGGAGACCCAGTACTTC. Encoded protein: CASSFRDRAGETQYF.

This rearrangement joins TRBV19 to TRBJ2-1; the match to TRBD1 covers 7 bases. The CDR3 runs to 13 residues. V was clipped by 5 bases and J by 8 bases; unmatched bases: 6. The V gene's germline CDR1 is LNHDA and CDR2 SQIVND (reference sequence). CDR3 residues: CASSWQGDDEQFF. The CDR3 bases are TGTGCCAGTAGTTGGCAGGGGGACGATGAGCAGTTCTTC.

The V and J genes are TRBV6-6 and TRBJ1-2; 9 positions match TRBD1. J lost 7 bases, V lost 2 bases, and 5 bases had no gene match. Germline loops: CDR1 MNHNY, CDR2 SVGAGI (reference sequence). This CDR3 region has 14 residues. The chain's CDR3 is CASSYRDRVFGYTF. For the CDR3, the DNA is TGTGCCAGCAGTTACCGGGACAGGGTATTTGGCTACACCTTC.

The chain links TRBV2 to TRBJ1-2; D is unclear. Trimming pared 5 bases from V and 3 bases from J, leaving 13 bases between. The length of the CDR3 is 14 residues. Germline V gives CDR1 SNHLY, CDR2 FYNNEI. In nucleotides, the CDR3 is TGTGCCAGCAGTAAAGTGGAGGCAGACTATGGCTACACCTTC. Translation: CASSKVEADYGYTF.

In this sample, this clone turned up a few times. The CDR3 DNA sequence: TGTGCCAGCAGCACCCAACTAGCGGGAGTCACCGGGGAGCTGTTTTTT. Protein product: CASSTQLAGVTGELFF. V gene TRBV7-9 combines with J gene TRBJ2-2; 11 bases line up with TRBD2. Germline lookup yields CDR1 SEHNR and CDR2 FQNEAQ (reference sequence). Trimming removed 5 bases from V and 4 bases from J; junction bases left unmatched: 6. The CDR3 consists of 16 residues.

The chain carries TRBV7-9 and TRBJ1-4; 7 bases map to TRBD1. The CDR3 covers 15 residues. Germline lookup yields CDR1 SEHNR and CDR2 FQNEAQ (reference sequence). With V trimmed by 7 bases and J by 5 bases, 10 bases remained unmatched. CDR3: CASTRRGQQNEKLFF. The CDR3, as DNA: TGTGCCAGCACCCGTAGGGGACAGCAGAATGAAAAACTGTTTTTT.

This sequence joins TRBV19 and TRBJ2-1, with 10 bases matching TRBD2. With V trimmed by 6 bases and J by 4 bases, 15 bases remained unmatched. The germline V gene has CDR1 LNHDA and CDR2 SQIVND (reference sequence). The CDR3 length is 18 residues. This CDR3 reads CASSREAGGPWGYNEQFF. The DNA for the CDR3 is TGTGCCAGTAGCAGGGAAGCGGGAGGGCCCTGGGGGTACAATGAGCAGTTCTTC.

This clone was seen at least ten times. This chain connects TRBV27 to TRBJ2-5, with 10 positions matching TRBD1. This CDR3 has 15 residues. The germline CDR1 and CDR2 sequences are MNHEY and SMNVEV (reference sequence). V trimming: 4 bases; J trimming: 4 bases; junction bases outside the gene matches: 6. The CDR3 sequence is CASSSGDRGSETQYF. CDR3 in DNA: TGTGCCAGCAGTTCGGGGGACAGGGGATCAGAGACCCAGTACTTC.

The V call is TRBV5-1, the J call TRBJ2-2; D is undetermined. V was pared by 1 base and J by 5 bases, with 3 bases between. The CDR3 has 12 amino acids. Germline lookup yields CDR1 SGHRS and CDR2 YFSETQ. CDR3 region: CASSLQTGELFF. The CDR3, as DNA: TGCGCCAGCAGCTTGCAAACCGGGGAGCTGTTTTTT.

V is TRBV7-9 and J is TRBJ1-1; D gene ambiguous. The V gene lost 3 bases and the J gene lost 5 bases, with 10 bases spanning the gap. Per germline, CDR1 SEHNR and CDR2 FQNEAQ (reference sequence). The CDR3 has 13 residues. In DNA, the CDR3 is TGTGCCAGCAGCTTGGATTGGGGAACTGAAGCTTTCTTT. It codes for CASSLDWGTEAFF.